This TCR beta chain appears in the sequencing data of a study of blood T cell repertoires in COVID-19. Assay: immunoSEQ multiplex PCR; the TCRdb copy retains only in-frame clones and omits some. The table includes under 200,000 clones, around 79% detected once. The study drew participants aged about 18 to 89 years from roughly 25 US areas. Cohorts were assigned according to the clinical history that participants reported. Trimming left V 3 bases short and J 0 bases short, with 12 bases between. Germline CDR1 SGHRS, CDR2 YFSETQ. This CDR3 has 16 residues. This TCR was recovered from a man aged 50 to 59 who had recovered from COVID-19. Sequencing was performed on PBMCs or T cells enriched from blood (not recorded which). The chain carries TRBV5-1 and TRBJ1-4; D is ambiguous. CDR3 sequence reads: CASSSSGVATNEKLFF. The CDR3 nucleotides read TGCGCCAGCAGCTCCTCCGGGGTGGCAACTAATGAAAAACTGTTTTTT.